The 24 T cell receptor beta chains below come from one sample, sequenced in a study of T cells in Graves' hyperthyroidism and ophthalmopathy. It was RNA transcripts that yielded the amplified TCR beta CDR3 regions. TCR CDR3 regions were first amplified by RT-PCR with HTBI primers. TCRdb fed the multiplex PCR reads into MiXCR, producing one record per CDR3 protein. The sample shows 460,000 or so distinct CDR3 sequences, roughly an eighth of them seen only once. Sequencing was done on a sample of blood. The source of these receptors is a woman between 18 and 29 years old with Graves' hyperthyroidism.

This clonotype occurred many times. The V gene is TRBV6-5, the J gene TRBJ1-2; unclear D gene. V was trimmed by 2 bases and J by 5 bases, leaving 15 bases between them. From germline, CDR1 is MNHEY and CDR2 SVGAGI. CDR3 length: 15 residues. CDR3 sequence (DNA): TGTGCCAGCAGTTACACCAAGGGTCCGCGGTATGGCTACACCTTC. It yields the protein CASSYTKGPRYGYTF.

This clonotype was counted at least ten times. V is TRBV5-1 and J is TRBJ2-7; 7 bases agree with TRBD1. The germline gives CDR1 SGHRS, CDR2 YFSETQ. This CDR3 contains 13 residues. Trimming took 6 bases from V and 4 from J; bases not matched to a gene: 7. CDR3 sequence reads: CASTIDREYEQYF. Here the CDR3 DNA reads TGCGCCAGCACCATTGACAGGGAATACGAGCAGTACTTC. Combining the CDR3 with reference TRBV5-1 and TRBJ2-7 gives the whole variable domain KAGVTQTPRYLIKTRGQQVTLSCSPISGHRSVSWYQQTPGQGLQFLFEYFSETQRNKGNFPGRFSGRQFSNSRSEMNVSTLELGDSALYLCASTIDREYEQYFGPGTRLTVT.

This clonotype has at least ten counts. This chain connects TRBV6-2 or TRBV6-3 to TRBJ2-7, with a weak D call TRBD1 (5 bases). The length of the CDR3 is 15 residues. V was clipped by 2 bases and J by 6 bases, with 17 bases between them. CDR1 is MNHEY, CDR2 SVGEGT, per germline. DNA of the CDR3: TGTGCCAGCAGTTACGGGGTAGGGGTGAAGCGCGAGCAGTACTTC. It encodes CASSYGVGVKREQYF.

This clonotype showed up many times. The J gene is TRBJ1-1, the V gene TRBV6-1; D is possibly TRBD1 (5 bases). The CDR3 extends over 14 amino acids. Germline CDR1 reads MNHNS; CDR2 reads SASEGT. Trimming took off 2 bases at V and 11 bases at J, with 18 bases between the two ends. The CDR3: CASSEPGEGMGAFF. CDR3 nucleotides: TGTGCCAGCAGTGAACCTGGGGAGGGGATGGGGGCTTTCTTT.

In this sample, this clonotype turned up many times. V is TRBV6-1 and J is TRBJ2-3; D is unresolved. This CDR3 is 16 amino acids long. CDR1 is MNHNS and CDR2 is SASEGT in the germline V gene. Trimming took 2 bases from V and 1 from J, leaving 13 bases between them. The CDR3 is CASSETSSPGTDTQYF. In DNA, the CDR3 is TGTGCCAGCAGTGAAACCTCTTCCCCGGGCACAGATACGCAGTATTTT.

As concerns this clonotype: This may stem from a read error, because a much larger clone lies one nucleotide away. V and J are TRBV4-1 and TRBJ1-2, with 7 bases lining up with TRBD1. This CDR3 is 15 amino acids long. Germline V gene data show CDR1 as MGHRA and CDR2 as YSYEKL. The ends lost 0 bases at V and 4 bases at J; junction bases unmatched: 5. Written as DNA, the CDR3 is TGCGCCAGCAGCCAAGATGACAGGGAGGTCTATGGCTACACCTTC. Encoded protein: CASSQDDREVYGYTF.

J is TRBJ2-2 and V is TRBV7-2; 13 nucleotides match TRBD2. CDR1 is SGHTA, CDR2 FQGNSA, per germline. The junction had 1 base not matched to a gene; V was cut back by 6 bases and J by 0 bases. The CDR3 has 16 amino acids. CDR3 DNA: TGTGCCAGCAGACTAGCGGGAGGGGCGAACACCGGGGAGCTGTTTTTT. The encoded protein is CASRLAGGANTGELFF. The full variable domain, in which reference TRBV7-2 and TRBJ2-2 provide the parts outside the CDR3, is GAGVSQSPSNKVTEKGKDVELRCDPISGHTALYWYRQSLGQGLEFLIYFQGNSAPDKSGLPSDRFSAERTGGSVSTLTIQRTQQEDSAVYLCASRLAGGANTGELFFGEGSRLTVL.

In this sample, this clonotype turned up many times. The chain has TRBV27 and TRBJ2-1; D call uncertain. The CDR3 loop spans 14 amino acids. CDR1 MNHEY and CDR2 SMNVEV come from the germline V gene (reference sequence). The V and J ends lost 8 bases and 0 bases respectively, with 11 bases between them. Here the CDR3 DNA reads TGTGCCAGCCGGCCCCTGAGCTCCTACAATGAGCAGTTCTTC. Translation gives CASRPLSSYNEQFF.

For this clonotype: At one end, the junction sequence differs from germline, possibly due to a read error. The chain combines TRBV11-3 with TRBJ1-2; tentatively, D is TRBD1 (5 bases). Per the germline V gene, CDR1 is SGHNT and CDR2 is YENEEA. The CDR3 loop spans 13 amino acids. CDR3 coding DNA: TGTGCCGGCAGCATAGTAACAGGAGGTGGCTACACCTTC. Amino acids: CAGSIVTGGGYTF. The full variable domain, completed using reference TRBV11-3 and TRBJ1-2, is EAGVVQSPRYKIIEKKQPVAFWCNPISGHNTLYWYLQNLGQGPELLIRYENEEAVDDSQLPKDRFSAERLKGVDSTLKIQPAELGDSAVYLCAGSIVTGGGYTFGSGTRLTVV.

The chain combines TRBV27 with TRBJ2-1, with TRBD2 identical over 11 bases. Germline CDR1 and CDR2: MNHEY and SMNVEV (reference sequence). V lost 4 bases, J lost 3 bases, and 14 bases stayed unmatched. This CDR3 is built from 19 residues. For the CDR3, the DNA is TGTGCCAGCAGTTCCTTCTCGACGGGACTAGCGGAGTACTACAATGAGCAGTTCTTC. Amino acids: CASSSFSTGLAEYYNEQFF.

This clonotype was seen ten or more times. The J gene is TRBJ1-4, the V gene TRBV11-3; D is unresolved. The CDR3 has 13 residues. Germline V lookup: CDR1 SGHNT, CDR2 YENEEA. Trimming cost V 1 base and J 8 bases, with 8 bases left between them. The CDR3 nucleotides read TGTGCCAGCAGCTTAGCTCGTGAAGAAAAACTGTTTTTT. Residues: CASSLAREEKLFF. Based on the CDR3 plus reference TRBV11-3 and TRBJ1-4, the full variable domain is EAGVVQSPRYKIIEKKQPVAFWCNPISGHNTLYWYLQNLGQGPELLIRYENEEAVDDSQLPKDRFSAERLKGVDSTLKIQPAELGDSAVYLCASSLAREEKLFFGSGTQLSVL.

This clonotype was recorded at least ten times. This rearrangement joins TRBV19 to TRBJ2-5; 7 positions agree with TRBD1. With 7 bases clipped from V and 5 bases from J, the junction kept 7 bases outside the gene matches. Germline CDR1 reads LNHDA; CDR2 reads SQIVND (reference sequence). CDR3 length: 13 residues. CDR3 in amino acids: CASKKGGRETQYF. CDR3 nucleotide sequence: TGTGCCAGTAAGAAAGGGGGCCGGGAGACCCAGTACTTC. Full variable domain (missing parts from reference TRBV19 and TRBJ2-5): DGGITQSPKYLFRKEGQNVTLSCEQNLNHDAMYWYRQDPGQGLRLIYYSQIVNDFQKGDIAEGYSVSREKKESFPLTVTSAQKNPTAFYLCASKKGGRETQYFGPGTRLLVL.

This clonotype was observed many times. The chain uses TRBV12-3 or TRBV12-4 and TRBJ1-1; 9 nucleotides match TRBD1. After removal of 2 bases from V and 5 bases from J, the junction contained 6 bases not matched to a gene. The CDR3 runs to 15 residues. The CDR3 DNA sequence: TGTGCCAGCAGTTTATGGACAGGGGTGATTACTGAAGCTTTCTTT. Translated: CASSLWTGVITEAFF.

This clonotype came up many times. The genes are TRBV20-1 and TRBJ2-2, with 10 bases that match TRBD2. Germline V gene lookup returns CDR1 DFQATT and CDR2 SNEGSKA (reference sequence). This CDR3 is built from 16 residues. V was clipped by 5 bases and J by 5 bases; unmatched bases: 11. DNA of the CDR3: TGCAGTGCTTCACCTAGCGGGAGCGAGGAAACCGGGGAGCTGTTTTTT. Its translation: CSASPSGSEETGELFF.

This clonotype is a singleton in its sample. V is TRBV14 and J is TRBJ2-7; D perhaps matches TRBD2 (6 bases). Germline V CDR1 and CDR2: SGHDN, FVKESK. Trimming cost V 5 bases and J 6 bases, with 14 bases left between them. The CDR3 has 13 residues. Here the CDR3 reads CASSSRGGSEQYV. The DNA of the CDR3 is TGTGCCAGCAGCAGTCGAGGAGGGTCCGAGCAGTACGTC.

There are many counts of this clonotype. J is TRBJ1-5 and V is TRBV20-1; possible D gene TRBD1, 6 bases. Germline V gene data show CDR1 as DFQATT and CDR2 as SNEGSKA (reference sequence). Trimming stripped 0 bases from V and 6 bases from J, with 15 bases between. CDR3 length: 15 amino acids. The CDR3 DNA follows: TGCAGTGCTAGAGATCGCAGGGGCGTTAGTCAGCCCCAGCATTTT. Amino acid sequence: CSARDRRGVSQPQHF.

This clonotype was counted many times. The chain employs TRBV7-3 and TRBJ2-2; unclear D gene. Germline V gives CDR1 SGHTA, CDR2 FQGTGA. The V and J ends lost 1 base and 2 bases respectively, with 8 bases between them. CDR3 size: 15 residues. The CDR3 protein is CASSLNYPNTGELFF. The CDR3 bases are TGTGCCAGCAGCTTAAATTACCCAAACACCGGGGAGCTGTTTTTT.

In regard to this clonotype: The junction does not match germline at one end; this may be a read error. This chain uses TRBV27 with TRBJ2-1, with D perhaps given as TRBD1 or TRBD2 (5 bases each). CDR1 and CDR2 from the germline V gene are MNHEY and SMNVEV (reference sequence). The length of the CDR3 is 15 residues. The CDR3 coding sequence is TGTGTCAGCAGTTTTCGGGACCCTACCTACAATGAGCAGTTCTTC. As protein: CVSSFRDPTYNEQFF.

This clonotype was recorded many times. The genes are TRBV11-1 and TRBJ2-6; possibly TRBD1 for D (6 bases). Germline CDR1 reads SGHAT; CDR2 reads FQDESV (reference sequence). The CDR3 has 19 residues. Between the trimmed V and J ends, which lost 5 bases and 0 bases, there was a span of 20 bases. CDR3: CASSQPGATGSSGANVLTF. CDR3 nucleotides: TGTGCCAGCAGCCAACCTGGGGCCACAGGGAGCTCTGGGGCCAACGTCCTGACTTTC.

This clonotype was seen ten or more times. This chain joins TRBV12-3 or TRBV12-4 and TRBJ2-7; D assignment may be TRBD1 or TRBD2 (5 bases each). The CDR3 spans 15 residues. V was pared by 5 bases and J by 2 bases, with 16 bases between. The CDR3 coding sequence is TGTGCCAGCAGTCCAGAGGGGCTGGGTACCTACGAGCAGTACTTC. As protein: CASSPEGLGTYEQYF.

The V call is TRBV11-2, the J call TRBJ2-2, with 10 bases lining up with TRBD2. Trimming took 4 bases from V and 4 from J; bases not matched to a gene: 3. The V gene's germline CDR1 is SGHAT and CDR2 FQNNGV. The length of the CDR3 is 15 residues. The CDR3 coding sequence is TGTGCCAGCAGCTCTAGCGGGAGAGCCACCGGGGAGCTGTTTTTT. Protein: CASSSSGRATGELFF.

V usage is TRBV3-1 and J usage is TRBJ2-1; 12 positions match TRBD2. The CDR3 covers 18 residues. The V and J ends lost 2 bases and 0 bases, in that order; junction bases with no gene match: 5. Germline V CDR1 and CDR2: LGHDT, YNNKEL (reference sequence). In DNA form, the CDR3 reads TGTGCCAGCAGCCAACTAGCGGGAGGGCCGAGCTCCTACAATGAGCAGTTCTTC. This sequence encodes CASSQLAGGPSSYNEQFF.

The chain carries TRBV4-1 and TRBJ2-1; TRBD2 matches at 10 bases. CDR1 is MGHRA and CDR2 is YSYEKL in the germline V gene. V gave up 1 base and J gave up 10 bases; unmatched junction bases: 10. The CDR3 extends over 16 amino acids. The CDR3 DNA follows: TGCGCCAGCAGCCAAGTTGGAGCGGGAGGGCCGGGAGAGCAGTTCTTC. Translated: CASSQVGAGGPGEQFF.

This clonotype showed up many times. The chain couples TRBV6-1 to TRBJ2-3, with a possible D match to TRBD2 (5 bases). The CDR3 extends over 15 amino acids. With 7 bases removed from V and 0 bases from J, the gap between germline ends came to 14 bases. The germline V gene encodes CDR1 MNHNS and CDR2 SASEGT. The CDR3 DNA reads TGTGCCAGCACTCGGGATCGCGGGAGCACAGATACGCAGTATTTT. Protein: CASTRDRGSTDTQYF.